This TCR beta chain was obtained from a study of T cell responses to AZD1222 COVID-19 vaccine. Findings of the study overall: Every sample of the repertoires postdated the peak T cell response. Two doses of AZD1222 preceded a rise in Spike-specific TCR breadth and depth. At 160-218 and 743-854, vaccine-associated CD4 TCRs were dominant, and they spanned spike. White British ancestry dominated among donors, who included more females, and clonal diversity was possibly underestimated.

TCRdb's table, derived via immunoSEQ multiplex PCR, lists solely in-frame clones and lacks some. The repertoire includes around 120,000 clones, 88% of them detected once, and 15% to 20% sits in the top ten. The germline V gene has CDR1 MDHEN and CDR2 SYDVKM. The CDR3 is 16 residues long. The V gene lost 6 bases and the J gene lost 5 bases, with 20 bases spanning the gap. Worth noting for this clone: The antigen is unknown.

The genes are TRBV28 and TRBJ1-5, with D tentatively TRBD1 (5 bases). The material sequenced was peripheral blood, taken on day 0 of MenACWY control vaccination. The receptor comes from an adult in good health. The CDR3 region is CASSVGAGLGDQPQHF. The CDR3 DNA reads TGTGCCAGCAGCGTCGGGGCAGGGCTCGGAGATCAGCCCCAGCATTTT.